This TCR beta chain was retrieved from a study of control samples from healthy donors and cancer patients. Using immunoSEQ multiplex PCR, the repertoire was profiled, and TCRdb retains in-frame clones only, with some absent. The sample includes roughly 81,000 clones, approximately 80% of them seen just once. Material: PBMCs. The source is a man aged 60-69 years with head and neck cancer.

The CDR3 spells CASSDNNYGYTF. CDR3 in DNA: TGTGCCAGCAGTGATAATAACTATGGCTACACCTTC. The rearrangement joins TRBV2 to TRBJ1-2; D remains ambiguous. Germline V CDR1 and CDR2: SNHLY, FYNNEI. V shed 3 bases and J shed 1 base, with 3 bases lying between them. This CDR3 region has 12 residues.